The present TCR beta chain was sequenced within a study of cytotoxic CD8 clonotypes in ibrutinib-treated CLL. Across the study: Among the patients, 10 to 11 presented as relapsed/refractory and 15 as treatment-naive; 17 to 18 showed unmutated IGHV.

Study-wide results and caveats: Clonality climbed at ibrutinib response, then dropped toward baseline at progression. Baseline clonality exceeded age-matched healthy donors and tracked circulating CD8+ T-cell counts. Among the clonotypes, public ones were uncommon and contracted or held stable on treatment.

Using immunoSEQ multiplex PCR, the repertoire was profiled, and TCRdb retains in-frame clones only, with some absent. The sample holds some 300,000 clones, about 77% seen once. This CDR3 comprises 14 residues. Germline V CDR1 and CDR2: SGDLS, YYNGEE. Trimming took 1 base from V and 6 from J, leaving 13 bases between them. Worth noting for this clone: Its specificity is unknown.

The clonotype was recovered from a human donor with chronic lymphocytic leukemia. Sequenced material: PBMCs, taken before ibrutinib treatment. This rearrangement joins TRBV9 to TRBJ1-2; perhaps TRBD1 as D (6 bases). The CDR3 DNA reads TGTGCCAGCAGCGTAAGAATGAACAGGGATGGCTACACCTTC. Translating gives CASSVRMNRDGYTF.